The 4 T cell receptor beta chains reported below all come from one sample, sequenced in a study of CD8 T cells in ankylosing spondylitis. Each CDR3 protein is one row after TCRdb ran MiXCR on the 5' RACE reads. The sample records about 150,000 distinct CDR3 sequences, approximately 48% being singletons. The sequenced sample consisted of synovial fluid, either unsorted or a sorted T cell fraction (not recorded which). The receptors shown here come from a male donor with ankylosing spondylitis.

The CDR3 here is CASSNEMGGDGYTF. For the CDR3, the DNA is TGTGCCAGCAGCAATGAGATGGGGGGCGATGGCTACACCTTC. This rearrangement joins TRBV9 to TRBJ1-2; the D gene is possibly TRBD1 (6 bases). V was clipped by 4 bases and J by 6 bases, with 16 bases between them. CDR1 is SGDLS and CDR2 is YYNGEE in the germline V gene. This CDR3 is 14 amino acids long.

The chain has TRBV11-2 and TRBJ2-7; perhaps TRBD2 as D (5 bases). V gave up 2 bases and J gave up 6 bases, with 14 bases separating them. The germline gives CDR1 SGHAT, CDR2 FQNNGV. The CDR3 is made up of 14 amino acids. The CDR3 region has the DNA TGTGCCAGCAGCTTACCCAACGGGATGGGCGAGCAGTACTTC. It codes for CASSLPNGMGEQYF. Full variable domain (missing parts from reference TRBV11-2 and TRBJ2-7): EAGVAQSPRYKIIEKRQSVAFWCNPISGHATLYWYQQILGQGPKLLIQFQNNGVVDDSQLPKDRFSAERLKGVDSTLKIQPAKLEDSAVYLCASSLPNGMGEQYFGPGTRLTVT.

This clonotype was picked up a small number of times. J is TRBJ2-1 and V is TRBV2, with TRBD2 matching over 9 bases. Trimming at V came to 6 bases and at J to 0 bases, leaving 9 bases not matched to a gene. Per the germline V gene, CDR1 is SNHLY and CDR2 is FYNNEI. CDR3 length: 17 amino acids. The CDR3 loop is CASRQRLADASYNEQFF. CDR3 DNA: TGTGCCAGCAGACAACGACTAGCGGACGCCTCCTACAATGAGCAGTTCTTC.

This chain links TRBV4-3 with TRBJ2-7; 8 bases are a match to TRBD2. Germline assignment: CDR1 LGHNA and CDR2 YSLEER. The CDR3 covers 16 residues. Trimming cost V 0 bases and J 3 bases; bases outside gene matches: 7. CDR3 sequence reads: CASSQDPRGVSYEQYF. Here the CDR3 DNA reads TGCGCCAGCAGCCAAGACCCGCGGGGGGTAAGCTACGAGCAGTACTTC.